The present entry profiles one TCR beta chain with its context. The target antigen is unknown. The assay was immunoSEQ multiplex PCR, and TCRdb's table has in-frame clones only and misses some. The sample includes roughly 34,000 clones, around four fifths of them seen just once. This sample is part of a study of a mutant IDH1 vaccine in newly diagnosed glioma. Overall study context: Receipt of radiotherapy, temozolomide, or both preceded the study, and most received both. Study results and limitations: Pseudoprogression looked unconnected to shifts in top peripheral T cell clonotypes.

Time point denoted: baseline, week 1 (first vaccination visit). This sample's treatment: pre-vaccination baseline after standard-of-care therapy. Donors harbored newly found WHO grade 3 or 4 IDH1-mutant, ATRX-lost astrocytomas. The CDR3 consists of 13 residues. Germline CDR1 is LNHDA and CDR2 is SQIVND (reference sequence). This chain joins TRBV19 and TRBJ1-1; D might be TRBD1 (6 bases). The TCR sequence derives from a middle-aged man with glioma. Some clones in this sample may be carry-over from other donors' samples. The source material was peripheral blood mononuclear cells (PBMCs), sampled from a glioma patient treated with radiotherapy, temozolomide or both. CDR3 sequence: CAGGWVANTEAFF. The CDR3, as DNA: TGTGCAGGGGGTTGGGTGGCGAACACTGAAGCTTTCTTT.